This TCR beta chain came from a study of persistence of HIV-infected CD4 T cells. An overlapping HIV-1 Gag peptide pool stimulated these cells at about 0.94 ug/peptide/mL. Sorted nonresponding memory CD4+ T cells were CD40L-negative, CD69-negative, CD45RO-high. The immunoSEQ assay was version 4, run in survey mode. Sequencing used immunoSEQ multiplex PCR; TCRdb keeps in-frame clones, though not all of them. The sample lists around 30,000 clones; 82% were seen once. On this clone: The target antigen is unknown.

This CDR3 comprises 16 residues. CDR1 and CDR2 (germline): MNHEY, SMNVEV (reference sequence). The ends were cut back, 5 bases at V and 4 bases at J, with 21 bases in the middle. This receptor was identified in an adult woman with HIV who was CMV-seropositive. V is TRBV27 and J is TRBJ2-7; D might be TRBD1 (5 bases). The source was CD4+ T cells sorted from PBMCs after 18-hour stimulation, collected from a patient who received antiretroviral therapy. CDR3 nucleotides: TGTGCCAGCAGTGGGGCTAAGGTCCTTAGTGGGTACGAGCAGTACTTC. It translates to CASSGAKVLSGYEQYF.